This T cell receptor (beta chain) was identified during a study of CD8 T cells in Susac syndrome. The authors reverse transcribed roughly 0.5 to 1 ug RNA with random hexamers. Amplification of the TCR beta CDR3 was carried out by immunoSEQ multiplex PCR, which spanned a total of 54 Vbeta and 13 Jbeta segments. MiXCR, run by TCRdb on the immunoSEQ multiplex PCR reads, gives a single entry per CDR3 protein. Of around 50,000 distinct CDR3 sequences listed, 85% to 95% are singletons. Germline CDR1 and CDR2: MNHNS and SASEGT. V shed 5 bases and J 4 bases; nucleotides not matched to a gene: 7. The CDR3 totals 15 residues. The authors sequenced TCR beta from blood CD8+ and CD4+ T cells. Age- and sex-matched healthy donors served as the control group. The CD8+ and CD4+ T cells were negatively isolated, with the TEMRA cells enriched by FACS. This clonotype showed up just a few times.

The V gene is TRBV6-1, the J gene TRBJ2-2; 7 bases are shared with TRBD1. The sequenced material came from CD8+ T cells from PBMCs. The receptor comes from a human donor in good health. CDR3 residues: CASSRYGTVTGELFF. As DNA, the CDR3 is TGTGCCAGCAGTCGTTACGGGACAGTCACCGGGGAGCTGTTTTTT.